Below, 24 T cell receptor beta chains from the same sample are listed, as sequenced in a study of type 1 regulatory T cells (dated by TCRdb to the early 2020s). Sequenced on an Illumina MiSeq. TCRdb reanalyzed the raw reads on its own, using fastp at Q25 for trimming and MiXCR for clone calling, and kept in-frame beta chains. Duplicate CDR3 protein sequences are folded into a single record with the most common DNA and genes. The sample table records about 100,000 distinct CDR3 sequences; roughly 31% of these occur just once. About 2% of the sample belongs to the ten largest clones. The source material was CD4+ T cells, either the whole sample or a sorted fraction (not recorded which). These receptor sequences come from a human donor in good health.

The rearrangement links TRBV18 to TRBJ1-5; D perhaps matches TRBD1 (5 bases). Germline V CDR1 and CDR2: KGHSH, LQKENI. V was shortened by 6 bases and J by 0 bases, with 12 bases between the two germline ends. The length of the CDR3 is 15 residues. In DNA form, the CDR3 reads TGTGCCAGCTCGCAGGGCGGGGATAGCAATCAGCCCCAGCATTTT. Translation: CASSQGGDSNQPQHF. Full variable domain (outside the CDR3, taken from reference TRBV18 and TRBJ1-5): NAGVMQNPRHLVRRRGQEARLRCSPMKGHSHVYWYRQLPEEGLKFMVYLQKENIIDESGMPKERFSAEFPKEGPSILRIQQVVRGDSAAYFCASSQGGDSNQPQHFGDGTRLSIL.

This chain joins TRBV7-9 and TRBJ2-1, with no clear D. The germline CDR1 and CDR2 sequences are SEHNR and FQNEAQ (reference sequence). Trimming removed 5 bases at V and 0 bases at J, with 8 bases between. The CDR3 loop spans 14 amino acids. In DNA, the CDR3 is TGTGCCAGCAGCCTGGTAGGCTCCTACAATGAGCAGTTCTTC. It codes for CASSLVGSYNEQFF.

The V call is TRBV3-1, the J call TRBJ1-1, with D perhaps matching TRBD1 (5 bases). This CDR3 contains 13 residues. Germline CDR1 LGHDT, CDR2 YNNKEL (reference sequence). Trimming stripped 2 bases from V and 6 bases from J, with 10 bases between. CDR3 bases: TGTGCCAGCAGCCAAATCGGGGGGGCTGAAGCTTTCTTT. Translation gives CASSQIGGAEAFF.

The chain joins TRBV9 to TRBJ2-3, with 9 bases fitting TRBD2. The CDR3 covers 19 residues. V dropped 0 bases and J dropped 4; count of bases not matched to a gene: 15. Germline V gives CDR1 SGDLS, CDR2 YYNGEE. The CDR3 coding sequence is TGTGCCAGCAGCGTAGCTACAAGAGTGTCGGGACTAGCTGCAGATACGCAGTATTTT. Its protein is CASSVATRVSGLAADTQYF.

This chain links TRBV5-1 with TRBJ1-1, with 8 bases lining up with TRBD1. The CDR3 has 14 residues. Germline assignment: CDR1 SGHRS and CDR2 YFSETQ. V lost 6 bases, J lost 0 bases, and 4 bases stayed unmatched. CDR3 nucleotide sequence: TGCGCCAGCAAATTGACAGGGGTGAACACTGAAGCTTTCTTT. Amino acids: CASKLTGVNTEAFF.

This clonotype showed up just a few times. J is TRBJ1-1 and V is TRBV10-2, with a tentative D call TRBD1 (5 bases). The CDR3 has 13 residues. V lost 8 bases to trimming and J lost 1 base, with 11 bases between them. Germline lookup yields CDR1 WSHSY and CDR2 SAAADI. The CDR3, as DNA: TGCGCCAGCGGCCAGGGACGGAACACTGAAGCTTTCTTT. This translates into CASGQGRNTEAFF.

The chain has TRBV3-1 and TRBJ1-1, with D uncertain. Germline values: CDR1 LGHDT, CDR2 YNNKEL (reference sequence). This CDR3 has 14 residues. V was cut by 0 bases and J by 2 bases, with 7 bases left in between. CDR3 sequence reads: CASSQDYGNTEAFF. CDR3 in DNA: TGTGCCAGCAGCCAAGATTATGGTAACACTGAAGCTTTCTTT.

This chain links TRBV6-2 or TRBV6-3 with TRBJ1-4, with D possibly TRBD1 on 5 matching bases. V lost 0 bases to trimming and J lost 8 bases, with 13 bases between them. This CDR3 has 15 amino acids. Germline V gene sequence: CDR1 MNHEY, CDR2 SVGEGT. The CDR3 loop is CASSYSKQDMEKLFF. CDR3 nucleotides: TGTGCCAGCAGTTACTCGAAACAGGATATGGAAAAACTGTTTTTT.

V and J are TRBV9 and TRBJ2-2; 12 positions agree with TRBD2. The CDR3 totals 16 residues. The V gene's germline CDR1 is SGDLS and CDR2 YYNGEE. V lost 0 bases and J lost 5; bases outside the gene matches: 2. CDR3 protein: CASSVELAGGTGELFF. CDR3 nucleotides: TGTGCCAGCAGCGTAGAGCTAGCGGGAGGGACCGGGGAGCTGTTTTTT.

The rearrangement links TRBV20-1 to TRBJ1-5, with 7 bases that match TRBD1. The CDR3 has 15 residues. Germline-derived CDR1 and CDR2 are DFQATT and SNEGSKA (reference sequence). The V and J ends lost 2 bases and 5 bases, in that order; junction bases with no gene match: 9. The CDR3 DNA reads TGCAGTGCTAGAACGATAGGGGGCTGGGATCAGCCCCAGCATTTT. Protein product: CSARTIGGWDQPQHF.

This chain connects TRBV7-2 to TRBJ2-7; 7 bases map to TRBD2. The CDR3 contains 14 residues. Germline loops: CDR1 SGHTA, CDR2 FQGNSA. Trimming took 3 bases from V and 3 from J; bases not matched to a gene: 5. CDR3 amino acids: CASSLGLSNYEQYF. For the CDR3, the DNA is TGTGCCAGCAGCTTGGGACTATCTAACTACGAGCAGTACTTC.

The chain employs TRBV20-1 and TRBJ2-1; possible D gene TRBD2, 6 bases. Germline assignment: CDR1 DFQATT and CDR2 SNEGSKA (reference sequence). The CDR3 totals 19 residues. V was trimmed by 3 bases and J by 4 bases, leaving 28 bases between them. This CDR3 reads CSASRRRLSAGIVYNEQFF. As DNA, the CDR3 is TGCAGTGCTAGCCGCCGTCGGTTATCTGCGGGAATAGTGTACAATGAGCAGTTCTTC.

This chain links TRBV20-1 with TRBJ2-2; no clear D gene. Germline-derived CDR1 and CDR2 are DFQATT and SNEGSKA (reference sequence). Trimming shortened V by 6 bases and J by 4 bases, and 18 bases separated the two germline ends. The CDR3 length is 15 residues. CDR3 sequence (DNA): TGCAGTGCCCCCGCAGGCAGGTGGGGCACCGGGGAGCTGTTTTTT. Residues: CSAPAGRWGTGELFF.

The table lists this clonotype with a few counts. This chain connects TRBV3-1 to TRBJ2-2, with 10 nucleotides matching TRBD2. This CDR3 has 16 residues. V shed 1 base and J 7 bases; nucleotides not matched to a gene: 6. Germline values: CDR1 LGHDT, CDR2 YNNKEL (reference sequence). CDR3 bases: TGTGCCAGCAGCCAAGGGCTAGCGGGAGCGGACGGGGAGCTGTTTTTT. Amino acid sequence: CASSQGLAGADGELFF.

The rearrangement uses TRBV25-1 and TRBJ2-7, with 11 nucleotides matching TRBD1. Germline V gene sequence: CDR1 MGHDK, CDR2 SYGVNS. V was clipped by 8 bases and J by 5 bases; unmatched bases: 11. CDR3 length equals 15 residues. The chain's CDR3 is CASVATGQGVHEQYF. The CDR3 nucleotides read TGTGCCAGCGTAGCTACGGGACAGGGGGTCCACGAGCAGTACTTC.

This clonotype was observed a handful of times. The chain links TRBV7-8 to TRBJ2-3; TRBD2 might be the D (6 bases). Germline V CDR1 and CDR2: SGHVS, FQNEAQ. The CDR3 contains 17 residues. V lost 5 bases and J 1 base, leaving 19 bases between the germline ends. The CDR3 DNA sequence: TGTGCCAGCAGCCTGACTAGGATTGGCTACGGCACAGATACGCAGTATTTT. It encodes CASSLTRIGYGTDTQYF. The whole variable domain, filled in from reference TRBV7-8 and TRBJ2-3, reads GAGVSQSPRYKVAKRGQDVALRCDPISGHVSLFWYQQALGQGPEFLTYFQNEAQLDKSGLPSDRFFAERPEGSVSTLKIQRTQQEDSAVYLCASSLTRIGYGTDTQYFGPGTRLTVL.

The DNA of the CDR3 is TGTGCCAGCAGCGGTTCAGGGGGCGTTTGGGATGAGCAGTTCTTC. Translated: CASSGSGGVWDEQFF. The chain employs TRBV9 and TRBJ2-1; TRBD1 matches 8 bases. Germline V gene sequence: CDR1 SGDLS, CDR2 YYNGEE. The CDR3 extends over 15 amino acids. With 3 bases clipped from V and 8 bases from J, the junction kept 10 bases outside the gene matches.

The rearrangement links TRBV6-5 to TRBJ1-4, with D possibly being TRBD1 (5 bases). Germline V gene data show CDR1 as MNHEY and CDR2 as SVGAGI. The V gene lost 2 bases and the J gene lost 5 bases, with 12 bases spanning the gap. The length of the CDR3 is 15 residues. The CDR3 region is CASSYGTEKNEKLFF. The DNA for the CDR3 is TGTGCCAGCAGTTACGGGACGGAAAAAAATGAAAAACTGTTTTTT.

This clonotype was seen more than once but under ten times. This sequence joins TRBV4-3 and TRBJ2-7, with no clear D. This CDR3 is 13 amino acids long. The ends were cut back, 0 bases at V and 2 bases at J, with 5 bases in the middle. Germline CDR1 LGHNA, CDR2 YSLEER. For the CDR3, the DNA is TGCGCCAGCAGCCAAGAGCTAGCCTACGAGCAGTACTTC. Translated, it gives CASSQELAYEQYF.

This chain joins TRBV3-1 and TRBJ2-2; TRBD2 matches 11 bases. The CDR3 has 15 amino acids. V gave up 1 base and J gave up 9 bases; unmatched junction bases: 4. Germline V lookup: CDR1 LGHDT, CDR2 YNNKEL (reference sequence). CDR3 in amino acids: CASSQGLAGWRELFF. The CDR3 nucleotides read TGTGCCAGCAGCCAAGGACTAGCGGGATGGAGGGAGCTGTTTTTT.

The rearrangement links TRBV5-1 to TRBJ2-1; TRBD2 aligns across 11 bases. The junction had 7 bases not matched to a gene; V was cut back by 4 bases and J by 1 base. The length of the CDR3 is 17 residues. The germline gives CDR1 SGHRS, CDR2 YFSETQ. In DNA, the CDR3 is TGCGCCAGCAGCCCAACTAGCGGGAGTACGTCCTACAATGAGCAGTTCTTC. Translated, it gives CASSPTSGSTSYNEQFF.

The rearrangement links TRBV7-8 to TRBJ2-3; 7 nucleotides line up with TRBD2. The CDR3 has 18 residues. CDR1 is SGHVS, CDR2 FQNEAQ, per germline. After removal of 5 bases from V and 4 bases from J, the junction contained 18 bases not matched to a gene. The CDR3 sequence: CASSGLAAEQFLADTQYF. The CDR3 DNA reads TGTGCCAGCAGCGGGCTAGCGGCAGAGCAGTTTCTCGCAGATACGCAGTATTTT. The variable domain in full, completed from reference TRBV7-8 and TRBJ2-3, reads GAGVSQSPRYKVAKRGQDVALRCDPISGHVSLFWYQQALGQGPEFLTYFQNEAQLDKSGLPSDRFFAERPEGSVSTLKIQRTQQEDSAVYLCASSGLAAEQFLADTQYFGPGTRLTVL.

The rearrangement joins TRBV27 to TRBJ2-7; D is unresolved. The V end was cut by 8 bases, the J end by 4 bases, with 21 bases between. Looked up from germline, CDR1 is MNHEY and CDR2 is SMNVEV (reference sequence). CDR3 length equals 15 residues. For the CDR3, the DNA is TGTGCCAGCTCAGCTACTGTACTACAAGGATACGAGCAGTACTTC. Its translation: CASSATVLQGYEQYF.

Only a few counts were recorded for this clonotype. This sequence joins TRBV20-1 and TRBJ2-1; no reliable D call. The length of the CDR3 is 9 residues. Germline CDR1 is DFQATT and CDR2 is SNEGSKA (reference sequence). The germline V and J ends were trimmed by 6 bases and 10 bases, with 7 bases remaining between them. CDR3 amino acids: CSARLEQFF. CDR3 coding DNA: TGCAGTGCGAGACTGGAGCAGTTCTTC.